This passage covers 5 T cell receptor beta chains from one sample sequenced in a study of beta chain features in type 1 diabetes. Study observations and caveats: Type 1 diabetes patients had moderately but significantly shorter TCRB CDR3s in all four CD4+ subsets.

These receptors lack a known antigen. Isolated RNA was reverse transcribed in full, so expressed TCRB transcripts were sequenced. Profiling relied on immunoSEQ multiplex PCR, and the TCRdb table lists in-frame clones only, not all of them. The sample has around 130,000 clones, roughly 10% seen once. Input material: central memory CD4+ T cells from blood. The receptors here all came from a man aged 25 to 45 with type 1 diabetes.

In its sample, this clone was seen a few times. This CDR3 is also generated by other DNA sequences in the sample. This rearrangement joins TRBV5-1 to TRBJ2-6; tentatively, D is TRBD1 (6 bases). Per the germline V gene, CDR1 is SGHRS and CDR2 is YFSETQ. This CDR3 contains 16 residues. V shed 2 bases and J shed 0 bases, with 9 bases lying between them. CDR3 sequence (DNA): TGCGCCAGCAGCTTCACAGGGTCCTCTGGGGCCAACGTCCTGACTTTC. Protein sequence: CASSFTGSSGANVLTF.

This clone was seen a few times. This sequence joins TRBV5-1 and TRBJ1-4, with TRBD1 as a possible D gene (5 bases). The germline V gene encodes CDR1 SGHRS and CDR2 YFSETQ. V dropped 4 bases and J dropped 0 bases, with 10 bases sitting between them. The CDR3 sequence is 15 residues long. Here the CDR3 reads CASSRDSATNEKLFF. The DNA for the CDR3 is TGCGCCAGCAGCCGGGACTCTGCAACTAATGAAAAACTGTTTTTT.

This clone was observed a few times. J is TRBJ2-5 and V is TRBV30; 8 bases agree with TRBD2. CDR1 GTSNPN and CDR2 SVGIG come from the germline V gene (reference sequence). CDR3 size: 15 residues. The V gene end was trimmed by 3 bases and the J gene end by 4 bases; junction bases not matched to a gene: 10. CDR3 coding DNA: TGTGCCTGGAGCCTAGGACTAGCAGTTGGAGAGACCCAGTACTTC. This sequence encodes CAWSLGLAVGETQYF.

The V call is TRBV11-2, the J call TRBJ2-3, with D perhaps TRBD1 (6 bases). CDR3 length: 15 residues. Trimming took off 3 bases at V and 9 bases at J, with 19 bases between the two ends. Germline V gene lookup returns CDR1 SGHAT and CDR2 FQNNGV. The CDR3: CASSFQRGSGDTQYF. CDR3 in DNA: TGTGCCAGCAGCTTCCAAAGGGGCTCAGGGGACACGCAGTATTTT.

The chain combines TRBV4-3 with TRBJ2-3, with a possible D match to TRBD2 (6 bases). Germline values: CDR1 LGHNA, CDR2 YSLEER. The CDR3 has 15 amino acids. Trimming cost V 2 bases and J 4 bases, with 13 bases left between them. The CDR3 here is CASSQIGSGADTQYF. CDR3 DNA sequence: TGCGCCAGCAGCCAAATCGGGTCGGGGGCAGATACGCAGTATTTT.